The clone carrying this TCR beta chain has a handful of counts. The data are from a study of post-analysis software for immune sequencing data. The TCR beta cDNA libraries contained unique molecular identifiers. TCRdb reprocessed the PCR reads via MiXCR and lists one record per CDR3 protein. Of hundreds of thousands of distinct CDR3 sequences in the sample, roughly 27% are singletons; the top ten hold around 0.6%. The clonotype originates from a girl aged 5-17 years with multiple sclerosis. Sequencing was done on a sample of blood.

CDR3 sequence: CASSPSSVPADTQYF. CDR3 sequence (DNA): TGTGCCAGCAGTCCCTCGAGCGTTCCTGCAGATACGCAGTATTTT. The chain uses TRBV12-3 or TRBV12-4 and TRBJ2-3; D remains ambiguous. V was pared by 5 bases and J by 4 bases, with 16 bases between. The CDR3 has 15 residues.